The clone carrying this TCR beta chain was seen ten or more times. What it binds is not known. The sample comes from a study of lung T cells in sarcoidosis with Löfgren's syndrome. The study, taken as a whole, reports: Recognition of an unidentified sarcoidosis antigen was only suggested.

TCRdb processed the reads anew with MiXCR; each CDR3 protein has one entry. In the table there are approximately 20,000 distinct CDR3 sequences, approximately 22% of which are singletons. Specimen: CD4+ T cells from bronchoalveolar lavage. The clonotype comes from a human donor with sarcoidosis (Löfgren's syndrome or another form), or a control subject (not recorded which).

CDR3 in amino acids: CSASALPTSGRAREQFF. DNA of the CDR3: TGCAGTGCTAGTGCTCTCCCCACTAGCGGGAGGGCCCGGGAGCAGTTCTTC. The chain recombines TRBV20-1 with TRBJ2-1; 13 bases align to TRBD2. The CDR3 is 17 residues long. Germline values: CDR1 DFQATT, CDR2 SNEGSKA (reference sequence). V shed 3 bases, J shed 10 bases, and the junction held 15 bases outside the gene matches.